This T cell receptor (beta chain) was identified during a study of glioma-infiltrating T cells after dendritic cell vaccination. CDR1 is SGHRS and CDR2 is YFSETQ in the germline V gene. This CDR3 has 15 amino acids. V was cut by 7 bases and J by 3 bases, with 17 bases left in between. The protocol was immunoSEQ multiplex PCR, while the TCRdb copy is restricted to in-frame clones and leaves out a portion. The sample yields roughly 100,000 clones, about 84% seen once. The receptor was isolated from a human donor with glioblastoma. The rearrangement joins TRBV5-1 to TRBJ2-1, with unresolved D. The material was blood, obtained before dendritic cell vaccination. The CDR3 here is CASGFDSLGYNEQFF. The CDR3 nucleotides read TGCGCCAGCGGATTCGACTCTTTAGGCTACAATGAGCAGTTCTTC.